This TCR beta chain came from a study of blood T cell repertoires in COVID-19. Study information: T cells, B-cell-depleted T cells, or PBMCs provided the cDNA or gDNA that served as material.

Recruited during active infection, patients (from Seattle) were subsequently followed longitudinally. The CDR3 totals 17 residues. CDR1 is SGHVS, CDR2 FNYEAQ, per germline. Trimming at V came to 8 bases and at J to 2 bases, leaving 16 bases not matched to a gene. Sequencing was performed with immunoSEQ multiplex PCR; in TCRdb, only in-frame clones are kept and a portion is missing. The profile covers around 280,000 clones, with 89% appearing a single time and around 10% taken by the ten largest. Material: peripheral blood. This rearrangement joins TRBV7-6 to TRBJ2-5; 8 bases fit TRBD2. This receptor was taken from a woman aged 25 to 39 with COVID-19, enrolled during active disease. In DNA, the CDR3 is TGTGCCAGCCGAGCTTATGCGAGAAAGCGGGGGCAAGAGACCCAGTACTTC. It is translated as CASRAYARKRGQETQYF.